The 23 T cell receptor beta chains presented below share a single source sample, sequenced in a study of blood T cells in healthy people across ages. Then a second PCR, running about 6 to 11 cycles, was carried out with a sample-barcoded 5' primer and a J-beta primer mix. TCRdb redid the calling of the 5' RACE reads with MiXCR, one entry per CDR3 protein. This table holds approximately 1,700,000 distinct CDR3 sequences, roughly two fifths found once. Sequenced material: blood. The receptor source for this set is a human donor in good health.

This chain connects TRBV9 to TRBJ2-3; TRBD1 agrees at 7 bases. From germline, CDR1 is SGDLS and CDR2 YYNGEE. CDR3 size: 13 residues. The junction had 6 bases not matched to a gene; V was cut back by 3 bases and J by 8 bases. The CDR3 is CASSGDPGGTQYF. The CDR3 coding sequence is TGTGCCAGCAGCGGAGACCCAGGGGGTACGCAGTATTTT.

This chain connects TRBV29-1 to TRBJ1-2; TRBD1 might be the D (6 bases). There are 13 residues in the CDR3. Trimming pared 3 bases from V and 2 bases from J, leaving 10 bases between. Germline CDR1 is SQVTM and CDR2 is ANQGSEA. The CDR3 sequence: CSVDSQGNYGYTF. In DNA form, the CDR3 reads TGCAGCGTTGATTCACAGGGAAACTATGGCTACACCTTC.

This clonotype has just a few counts. CDR3 sequence reads: CASSFWGLLEETQYF. The CDR3 region has the DNA TGTGCCAGCAGCTTTTGGGGACTATTGGAGGAGACCCAGTACTTC. The rearrangement uses TRBV7-2 and TRBJ2-5; TRBD2 agrees at 7 bases. The CDR3 is 15 residues long. Trimming at V came to 3 bases and at J to 5 bases, leaving 9 bases not matched to a gene. Germline CDR1 is SGHTA and CDR2 is FQGNSA.

The V gene is TRBV29-1, the J gene TRBJ1-2; D gene ambiguous. Trimming took 3 bases from V and 4 from J, leaving 9 bases between them. CDR1 is SQVTM and CDR2 is ANQGSEA in the germline V gene. The CDR3 is made up of 12 amino acids. CDR3 sequence: CSVDLVGYGYTF. CDR3 bases: TGCAGCGTTGATCTGGTTGGCTATGGCTACACCTTC.

The table lists this clonotype with many counts. This chain joins TRBV20-1 and TRBJ2-7; no clear D gene. The CDR3 is 13 amino acids. Trimming took off 3 bases at V and 4 bases at J, with 13 bases between the two ends. The germline V gene has CDR1 DFQATT and CDR2 SNEGSKA (reference sequence). The CDR3 here is CSASVGRAYEQYF. The CDR3 DNA reads as TGCAGTGCTAGTGTAGGCCGGGCTTACGAGCAGTACTTC.

The gene calls are TRBV4-3 and TRBJ2-3; TRBD1 is a possible D gene (5 bases). CDR1 is LGHNA, CDR2 YSLEER, per germline. The V gene lost 1 base and the J gene lost 5 bases, with 10 bases spanning the gap. The CDR3 is 14 residues long. The CDR3 nucleotides are TGCGCCAGCAGCCAAGTAGGGGAAGGAGATACGCAGTATTTT. Residues: CASSQVGEGDTQYF.

This clonotype was seen a handful of times. The chain combines TRBV20-1 with TRBJ2-3; 8 nucleotides match TRBD1. Germline values: CDR1 DFQATT, CDR2 SNEGSKA (reference sequence). J gave up 0 bases and V 5 bases, and 10 bases lay outside the gene matches. This CDR3 is 16 amino acids long. The CDR3: CSAADNRDRSTDTQYF. The CDR3 DNA follows: TGCAGTGCTGCCGACAACCGGGACAGGAGCACAGATACGCAGTATTTT.

The chain carries TRBV29-1 and TRBJ1-1; no reliable D call. Trimming cost V 7 bases and J 0 bases, with 12 bases left between them. Germline V gene lookup returns CDR1 SQVTM and CDR2 ANQGSEA. The CDR3 has 13 amino acids. The CDR3 reads CSAKLTVNTEAFF. CDR3 DNA: TGCAGCGCCAAGTTGACTGTGAACACTGAAGCTTTCTTT.

This clonotype appeared a few times. The J gene is TRBJ2-1, the V gene TRBV7-8; D uncertain. This CDR3 is built from 16 residues. Germline CDR1 SGHVS, CDR2 FQNEAQ. V lost 5 bases and J lost 5, with 19 bases in between. CDR3 sequence (DNA): TGTGCCAGCAGCCAGCTAACCCTCTTCTCTCACAATGAGCAGTTCTTC. Amino acid sequence: CASSQLTLFSHNEQFF.

The chain links TRBV12-5 to TRBJ2-1; TRBD2 matches at 8 bases. The CDR3 extends over 15 amino acids. CDR1 and CDR2 (germline): LGHNT, FRNRAP. V lost 3 bases and J lost 10; bases outside the gene matches: 11. The CDR3 sequence: CASGFSGRGASEQFF. CDR3 sequence (DNA): TGTGCTAGTGGTTTCTCGGGGCGGGGGGCTTCCGAGCAGTTCTTC.

This clonotype was seen only a few times. The rearrangement uses TRBV28 and TRBJ1-5, with 8 bases aligning to TRBD1. V lost 6 bases and J lost 5; bases outside the gene matches: 6. CDR1 and CDR2 (germline): MDHEN, SYDVKM. This CDR3 has 14 residues. CDR3: CASRPGGLYQPQHF. DNA for the CDR3: TGTGCCAGCAGACCAGGGGGCTTATATCAGCCCCAGCATTTT.

This clonotype was detected ten times or more. The chain uses TRBV29-1 and TRBJ2-7, with unresolved D. The length of the CDR3 is 14 residues. V lost 4 bases, J lost 2 bases, and 15 bases lay in between. From germline, CDR1 is SQVTM and CDR2 ANQGSEA. The CDR3 region has the DNA TGCAGCGTTGTCCTGGCCAGAGTCCCCTACGAGCAGTACTTC. Translating gives CSVVLARVPYEQYF.

The chain carries TRBV18 and TRBJ2-1, with 8 bases matching TRBD2. Germline CDR1 and CDR2: KGHSH and LQKENI. The V and J ends lost 3 bases and 6 bases, in that order; junction bases with no gene match: 7. The CDR3 totals 15 residues. The CDR3 reads CASSPRAGDGNEQFF. In DNA form, the CDR3 reads TGTGCCAGCTCACCCAGAGCGGGGGACGGCAATGAGCAGTTCTTC.

The gene calls are TRBV6-5 and TRBJ2-1; D uncertain. The germline V gene encodes CDR1 MNHEY and CDR2 SVGAGI. The V end was cut by 6 bases, the J end by 7 bases, with 10 bases between. The CDR3 consists of 12 residues. The CDR3 sequence: CASSPNLNEQFF. The CDR3 DNA sequence: TGTGCCAGCAGCCCCAACCTAAATGAGCAGTTCTTC.

The CDR3, as DNA: TGCAGTGCGGGGGCAGCCTACTACGAGCAGTACTTC. Protein sequence: CSAGAAYYEQYF. The chain carries TRBV20-1 and TRBJ2-7, with TRBD1 as a possible D gene (6 bases). V shed 6 bases and J shed 3 bases, with 12 bases lying between them. The CDR3 extends over 12 amino acids. CDR1 is DFQATT, CDR2 SNEGSKA, per germline (reference sequence).

To note about this clonotype: This clone may be a read error of a much larger clone one base away. The V and J genes are TRBV12-3 or TRBV12-4 and TRBJ1-5; 12 bases agree with TRBD1. The CDR3 loop spans 13 amino acids. DNA of the CDR3: TGTGCCAGCGGCGGGACAGGGGGCCAGCCCCGGCATTTT. Its protein product is CASGGTGGQPRHF.

The chain employs TRBV2 and TRBJ2-1; perhaps TRBD1 as D (5 bases). Trimming shortened V by 6 bases and J by 0 bases, and 18 bases separated the two germline ends. The CDR3 covers 17 residues. The germline V gene encodes CDR1 SNHLY and CDR2 FYNNEI. CDR3 region: CASRGEMRISSYNEQFF. CDR3 coding DNA: TGTGCCAGCAGAGGGGAAATGCGCATTAGCTCCTACAATGAGCAGTTCTTC.

Only a few counts were recorded for this clonotype. The J gene is TRBJ1-1, the V gene TRBV25-1; D is undetermined. Germline V gives CDR1 MGHDK, CDR2 SYGVNS. The CDR3 sequence is 20 residues long. Trimming left V 1 base short and J 1 base short, with 25 bases between. CDR3 in DNA: TGTGCCAGCAGTGAATTTTTTTATGGGTTGGTAGACGGGAAGAACACTGAAGCTTTCTTT. Its protein is CASSEFFYGLVDGKNTEAFF.

This clonotype was seen only a few times. The chain combines TRBV3-1 with TRBJ2-7; D remains unclear. Trimming removed 1 base from V and 7 bases from J, with 8 bases in between. Germline V lookup: CDR1 LGHDT, CDR2 YNNKEL (reference sequence). This CDR3 comprises 12 residues. The DNA for the CDR3 is TGTGCCAGCAGCCAAGGTGATGGGGAGCAGTACTTC. The encoded protein is CASSQGDGEQYF.

This clonotype was seen only a few times. Mismatch with germline at one junction end may stem from a read error. The chain couples TRBV2 to TRBJ1-2, with a possible D match to TRBD1 (6 bases). Germline-derived CDR1 and CDR2 are SNHLY and FYNNEI. The CDR3 runs 13 residues. The DNA of the CDR3 is TGTGCCATCACCAGGGGCACTCACTATAGCTACACCTTC. The encoded protein is CAITRGTHYSYTF.

This clonotype was seen only a few times. The chain couples TRBV14 to TRBJ2-3; D ambiguous. Germline CDR1 reads SGHDN; CDR2 reads FVKESK. This CDR3 region has 15 residues. The V end was cut by 4 bases, the J end by 1 base, with 12 bases between. CDR3 DNA: TGTGCCAGCAGCCCCCACCTAGGAGGCACAGATACGCAGTATTTT. This gives the protein CASSPHLGGTDTQYF.

Details on this clonotype: An end of the junction differs from the germline gene, which may be a read error. The chain links TRBV10-3 to TRBJ2-2; maybe TRBD1 (6 bases). CDR1 and CDR2 from the germline V gene are ENHRY and SYGVKD. The CDR3 contains 14 residues. CDR3 sequence (DNA): TGTGCCATCCCGCGCACAGGGAGTACCGGGGAGCGGTTTTTT. Translation: CAIPRTGSTGERFF.

This clonotype was counted a few times. The gene calls are TRBV29-1 and TRBJ1-4; 8 nucleotides align to TRBD1. The V gene's germline CDR1 is SQVTM and CDR2 ANQGSEA. The CDR3 sequence is 15 residues long. J was trimmed by 7 bases and V by 2 bases; bases with no gene match: 9. The CDR3 spells CSVEQGQGPSEKLFF. CDR3 DNA: TGCAGCGTTGAACAAGGACAGGGACCTAGTGAAAAACTGTTTTTT.